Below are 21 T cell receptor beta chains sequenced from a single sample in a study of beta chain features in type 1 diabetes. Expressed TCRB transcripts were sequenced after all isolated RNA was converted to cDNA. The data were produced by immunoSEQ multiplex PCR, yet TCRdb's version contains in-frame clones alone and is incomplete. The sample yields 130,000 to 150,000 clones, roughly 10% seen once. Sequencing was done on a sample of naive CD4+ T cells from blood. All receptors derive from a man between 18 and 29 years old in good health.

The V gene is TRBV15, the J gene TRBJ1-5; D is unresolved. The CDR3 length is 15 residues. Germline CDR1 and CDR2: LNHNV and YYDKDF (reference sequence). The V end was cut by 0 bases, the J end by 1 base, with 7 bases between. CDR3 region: CATSRDLESNQPQHF. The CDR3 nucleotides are TGTGCCACCAGCAGAGATTTAGAGAGCAATCAGCCCCAGCATTTT. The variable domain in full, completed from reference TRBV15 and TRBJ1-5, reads DAMVIQNPRYQVTQFGKPVTLSCSQTLNHNVMYWYQQKSSQAPKLLFHYYDKDFNNEADTPDNFQSRRPNTSFCFLDIRSPGLGDTAMYLCATSRDLESNQPQHFGDGTRLSIL.

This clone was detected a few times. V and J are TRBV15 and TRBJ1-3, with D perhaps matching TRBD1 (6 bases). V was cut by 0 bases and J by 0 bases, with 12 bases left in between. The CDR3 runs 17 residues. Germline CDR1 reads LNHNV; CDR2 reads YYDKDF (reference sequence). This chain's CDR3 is CATSRERTANSGNTIYF. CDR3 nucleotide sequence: TGTGCCACCAGCAGAGAGCGGACAGCTAACTCTGGAAACACCATATATTTT.

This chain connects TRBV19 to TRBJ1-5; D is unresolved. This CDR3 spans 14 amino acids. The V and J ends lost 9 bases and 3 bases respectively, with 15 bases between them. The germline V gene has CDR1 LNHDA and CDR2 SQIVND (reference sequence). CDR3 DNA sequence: TGTGCCAGCCCACCGATCGGGGACAATCAGCCCCAGCATTTT. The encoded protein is CASPPIGDNQPQHF. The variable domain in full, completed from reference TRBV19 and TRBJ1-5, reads DGGITQSPKYLFRKEGQNVTLSCEQNLNHDAMYWYRQDPGQGLRLIYYSQIVNDFQKGDIAEGYSVSREKKESFPLTVTSAQKNPTAFYLCASPPIGDNQPQHFGDGTRLSIL.

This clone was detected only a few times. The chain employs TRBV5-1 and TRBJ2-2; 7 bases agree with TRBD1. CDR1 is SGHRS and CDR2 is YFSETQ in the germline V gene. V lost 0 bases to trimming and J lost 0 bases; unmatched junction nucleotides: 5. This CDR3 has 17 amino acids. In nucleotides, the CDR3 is TGCGCCAGCAGCTTGGGGGACAGAGCTTCGAACACCGGGGAGCTGTTTTTT. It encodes CASSLGDRASNTGELFF. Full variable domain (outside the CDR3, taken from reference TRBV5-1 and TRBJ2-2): KAGVTQTPRYLIKTRGQQVTLSCSPISGHRSVSWYQQTPGQGLQFLFEYFSETQRNKGNFPGRFSGRQFSNSRSEMNVSTLELGDSALYLCASSLGDRASNTGELFFGEGSRLTVL.

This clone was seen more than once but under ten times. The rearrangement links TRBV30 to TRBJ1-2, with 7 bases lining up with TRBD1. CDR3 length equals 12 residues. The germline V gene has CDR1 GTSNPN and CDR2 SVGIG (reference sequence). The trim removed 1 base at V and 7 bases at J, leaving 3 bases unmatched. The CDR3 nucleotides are TGTGCCTGGAGTGACAGGGGAGGTGGCTACACCTTC. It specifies CAWSDRGGGYTF.

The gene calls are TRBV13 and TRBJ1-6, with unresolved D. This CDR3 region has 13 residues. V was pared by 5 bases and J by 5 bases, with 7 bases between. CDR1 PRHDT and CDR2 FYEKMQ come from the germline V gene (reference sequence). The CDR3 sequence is CASSVQDNSPLHF. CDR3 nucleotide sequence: TGTGCCAGCAGCGTCCAGGATAATTCACCCCTCCACTTT.

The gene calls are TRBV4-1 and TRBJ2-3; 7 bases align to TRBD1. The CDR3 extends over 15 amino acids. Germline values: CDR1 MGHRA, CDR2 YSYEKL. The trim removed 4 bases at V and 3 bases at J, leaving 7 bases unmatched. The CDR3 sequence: CASSPETGITDTQYF. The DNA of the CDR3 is TGCGCCAGCAGCCCTGAGACAGGGATAACAGATACGCAGTATTTT.

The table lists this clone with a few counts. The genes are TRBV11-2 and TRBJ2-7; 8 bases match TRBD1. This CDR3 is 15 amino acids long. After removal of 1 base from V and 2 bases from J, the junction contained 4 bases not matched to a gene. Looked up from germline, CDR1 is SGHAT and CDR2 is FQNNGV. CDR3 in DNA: TGTGCCAGCAGCTTAGGTGCAGGGGGCACCTACGAGCAGTACTTC. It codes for CASSLGAGGTYEQYF.

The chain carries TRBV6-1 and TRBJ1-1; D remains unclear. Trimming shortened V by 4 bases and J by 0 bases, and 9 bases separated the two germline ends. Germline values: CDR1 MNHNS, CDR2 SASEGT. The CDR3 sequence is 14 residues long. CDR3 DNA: TGTGCCAGCAGTGTTTTCAGGATGAACACTGAAGCTTTCTTT. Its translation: CASSVFRMNTEAFF.

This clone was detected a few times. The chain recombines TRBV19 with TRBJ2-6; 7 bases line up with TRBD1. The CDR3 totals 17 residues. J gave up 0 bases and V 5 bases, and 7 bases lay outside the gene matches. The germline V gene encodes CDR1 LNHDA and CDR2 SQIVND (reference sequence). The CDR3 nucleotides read TGTGCCAGTAGTCAAGGGACAGTCAGCTCTGGGGCCAACGTCCTGACTTTC. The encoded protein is CASSQGTVSSGANVLTF.

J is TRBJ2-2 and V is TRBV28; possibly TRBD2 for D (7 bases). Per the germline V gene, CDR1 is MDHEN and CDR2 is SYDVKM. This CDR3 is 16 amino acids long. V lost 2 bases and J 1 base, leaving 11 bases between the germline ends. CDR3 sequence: CASSLAGAQNTGELFF. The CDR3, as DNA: TGTGCCAGCAGTTTAGCGGGGGCCCAGAACACCGGGGAGCTGTTTTTT.

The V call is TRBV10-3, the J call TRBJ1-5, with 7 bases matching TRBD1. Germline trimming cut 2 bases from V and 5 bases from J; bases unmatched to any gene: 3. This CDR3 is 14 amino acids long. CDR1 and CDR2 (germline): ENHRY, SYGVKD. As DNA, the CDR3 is TGTGCCATCAGTGAGAGGGGGCAGGATCAGCCCCAGCATTTT. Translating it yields CAISERGQDQPQHF.

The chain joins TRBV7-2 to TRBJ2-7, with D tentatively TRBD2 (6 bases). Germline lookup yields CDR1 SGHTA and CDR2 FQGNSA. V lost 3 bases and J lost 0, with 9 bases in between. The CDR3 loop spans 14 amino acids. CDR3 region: CASSFLGGSYEQYF. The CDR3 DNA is TGTGCCAGCAGCTTTCTGGGGGGCTCCTACGAGCAGTACTTC.

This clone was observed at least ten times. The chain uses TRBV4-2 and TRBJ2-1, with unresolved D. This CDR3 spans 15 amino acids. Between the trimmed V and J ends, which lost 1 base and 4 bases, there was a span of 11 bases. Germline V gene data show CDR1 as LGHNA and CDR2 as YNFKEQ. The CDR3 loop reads CASSQVGQIYNEQFF. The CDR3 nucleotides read TGTGCCAGCAGCCAAGTTGGGCAGATATACAATGAGCAGTTCTTC.

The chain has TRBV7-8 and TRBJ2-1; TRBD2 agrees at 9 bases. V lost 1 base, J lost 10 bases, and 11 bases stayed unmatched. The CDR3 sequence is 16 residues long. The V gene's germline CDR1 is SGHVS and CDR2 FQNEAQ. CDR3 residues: CASSLGGLAGRGEQFF. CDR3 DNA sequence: TGTGCCAGCAGCTTAGGTGGCCTAGCGGGGCGTGGAGAGCAGTTCTTC.

The CDR3 reads CASSTLAGENTGELFF. CDR3 bases: TGTGCCAGCAGCACACTAGCGGGGGAGAACACCGGGGAGCTGTTTTTT. The chain links TRBV7-3 to TRBJ2-2, with 11 bases fitting TRBD2. CDR3 length: 16 amino acids. Germline V gene sequence: CDR1 SGHTA, CDR2 FQGTGA. Trimming removed 5 bases from V and 1 base from J; junction bases left unmatched: 3.

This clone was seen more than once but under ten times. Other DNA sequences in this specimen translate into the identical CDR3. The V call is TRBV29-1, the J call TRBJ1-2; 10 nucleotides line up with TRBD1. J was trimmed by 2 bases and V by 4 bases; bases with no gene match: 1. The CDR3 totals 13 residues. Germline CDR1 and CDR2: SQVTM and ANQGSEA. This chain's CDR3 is CSVGTGGNYGYTF. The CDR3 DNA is TGCAGCGTTGGGACAGGGGGAAACTATGGCTACACCTTC.

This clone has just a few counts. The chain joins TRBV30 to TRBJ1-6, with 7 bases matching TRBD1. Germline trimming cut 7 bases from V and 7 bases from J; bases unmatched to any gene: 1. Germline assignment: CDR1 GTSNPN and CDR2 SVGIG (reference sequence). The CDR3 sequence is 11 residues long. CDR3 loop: CASQGNSPLHF. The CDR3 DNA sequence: TGTGCCTCACAGGGGAATTCACCCCTCCACTTT.

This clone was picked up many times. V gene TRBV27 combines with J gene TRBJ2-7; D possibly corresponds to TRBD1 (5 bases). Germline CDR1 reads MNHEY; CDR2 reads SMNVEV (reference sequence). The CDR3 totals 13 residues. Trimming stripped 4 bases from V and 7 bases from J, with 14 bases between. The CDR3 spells CASSSSPGQEQYF. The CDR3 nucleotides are TGTGCCAGCAGTTCAAGCCCAGGGCAGGAGCAGTACTTC.

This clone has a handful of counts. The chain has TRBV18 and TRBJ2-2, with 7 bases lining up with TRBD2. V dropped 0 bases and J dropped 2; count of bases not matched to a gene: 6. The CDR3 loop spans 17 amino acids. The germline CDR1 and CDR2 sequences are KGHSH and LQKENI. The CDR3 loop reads CASSPPSQGLNTGELFF. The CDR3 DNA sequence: TGTGCCAGCTCACCACCGTCGCAGGGACTAAACACCGGGGAGCTGTTTTTT.

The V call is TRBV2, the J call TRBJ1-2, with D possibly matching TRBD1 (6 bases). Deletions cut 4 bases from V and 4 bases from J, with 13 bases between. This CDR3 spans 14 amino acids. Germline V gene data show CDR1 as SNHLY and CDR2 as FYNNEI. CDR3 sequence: CASSVGGPGYGYTF. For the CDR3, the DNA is TGTGCCAGCAGTGTGGGGGGGCCTGGCTATGGCTACACCTTC.